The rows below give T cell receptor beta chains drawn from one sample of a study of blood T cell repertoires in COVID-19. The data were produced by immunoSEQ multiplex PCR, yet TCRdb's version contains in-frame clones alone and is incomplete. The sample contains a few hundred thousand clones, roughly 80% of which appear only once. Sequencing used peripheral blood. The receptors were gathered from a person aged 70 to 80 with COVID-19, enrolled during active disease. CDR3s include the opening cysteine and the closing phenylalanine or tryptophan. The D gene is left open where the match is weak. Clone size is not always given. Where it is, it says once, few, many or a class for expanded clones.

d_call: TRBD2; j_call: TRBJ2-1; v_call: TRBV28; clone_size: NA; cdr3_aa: CASSLFAGGLSSYNEQFF; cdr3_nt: TGTGCCAGCAGTTTATTTGCGGGAGGACTTAGCTCCTACAATGAGCAGTTCTTC
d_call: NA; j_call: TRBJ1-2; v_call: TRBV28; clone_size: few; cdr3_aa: CASSFAGHSGASGYTF; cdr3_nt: TGTGCCAGCAGTTTCGCTGGACATTCAGGGGCGAGTGGCTACACCTTC
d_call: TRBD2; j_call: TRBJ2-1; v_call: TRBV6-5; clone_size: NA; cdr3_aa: CATGTSLDEQFF; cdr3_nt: TGTGCCACAGGGACTAGCCTCGATGAGCAGTTCTTC
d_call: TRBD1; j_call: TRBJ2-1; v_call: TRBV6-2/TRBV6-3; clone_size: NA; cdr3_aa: CASSYVPALDRGAYNEQFF; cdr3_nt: TGTGCCAGCAGTTATGTACCGGCGTTGGACAGGGGAGCCTACAATGAGCAGTTCTTC
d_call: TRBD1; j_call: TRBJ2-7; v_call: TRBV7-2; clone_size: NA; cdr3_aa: CASSLVPGTGGAEQYF; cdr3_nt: TGTGCCAGCAGCTTAGTACCCGGGACAGGGGGCGCCGAGCAGTACTTC
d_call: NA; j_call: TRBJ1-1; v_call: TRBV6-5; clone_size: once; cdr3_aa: CASSFEHSGSTEAFF; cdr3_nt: TGTGCCAGCAGTTTTGAACATTCGGGATCCACTGAAGCTTTCTTT
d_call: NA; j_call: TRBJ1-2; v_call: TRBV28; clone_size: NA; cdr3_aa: CASKRTLGADYGYTF; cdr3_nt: TGTGCCAGCAAAAGGACTCTCGGAGCAGACTATGGCTACACCTTC
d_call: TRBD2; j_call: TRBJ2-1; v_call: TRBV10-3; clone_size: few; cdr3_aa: CAIRDSGGYNEQFF; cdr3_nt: TGTGCCATCAGGGATAGCGGGGGGTACAATGAGCAGTTCTTC
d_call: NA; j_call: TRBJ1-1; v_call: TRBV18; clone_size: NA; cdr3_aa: CASSEPNTEAFF; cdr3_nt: TGTGCCAGCTCAGAGCCGAACACTGAAGCTTTCTTT
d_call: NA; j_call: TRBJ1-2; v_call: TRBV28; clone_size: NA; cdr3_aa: CASSPRSVFQGFWGYTF; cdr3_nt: TGTGCCAGCAGTCCCAGGTCGGTCTTTCAAGGCTTCTGGGGCTACACCTTC
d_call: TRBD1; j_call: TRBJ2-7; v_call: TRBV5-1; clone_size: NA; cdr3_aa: CASSLTGGFDEQYF; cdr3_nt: TGCGCCAGCAGCTTAACAGGGGGTTTCGACGAGCAGTACTTC
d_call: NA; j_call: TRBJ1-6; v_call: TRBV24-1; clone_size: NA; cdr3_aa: CARGKQGRICNSPLHF; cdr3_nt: TGTGCCAGGGGAAAACAGGGAAGGATTTGTAATTCACCCCTCCACTTT
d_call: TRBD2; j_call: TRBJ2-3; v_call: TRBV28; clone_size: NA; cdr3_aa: CASSLTSGRAGTDTQYF; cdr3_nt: TGTGCCAGCAGTTTAACTAGCGGGAGGGCCGGGACAGATACGCAGTATTTT
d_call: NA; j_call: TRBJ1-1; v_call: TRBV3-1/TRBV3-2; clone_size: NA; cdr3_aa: CASSQTWNTEAFF; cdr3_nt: TGTGCCAGCAGCCAAACATGGAACACTGAAGCTTTCTTT
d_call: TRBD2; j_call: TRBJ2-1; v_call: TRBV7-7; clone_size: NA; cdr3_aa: CASSLALTTSGGAYEQFF; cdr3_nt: TGTGCCAGCAGCTTAGCGCTTACGACTAGCGGGGGGGCCTATGAGCAGTTCTTC
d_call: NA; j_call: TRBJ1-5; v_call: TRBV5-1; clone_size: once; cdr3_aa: CARRGGGQDQPQHF; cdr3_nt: TGCGCCCGCCGCGGGGGGGGGCAGGATCAGCCCCAGCATTTT
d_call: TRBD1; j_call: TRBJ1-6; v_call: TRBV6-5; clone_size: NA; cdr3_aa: CASSSGQGSALHF; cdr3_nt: TGTGCCAGCAGTTCGGGACAGGGGTCAGCCCTCCACTTT
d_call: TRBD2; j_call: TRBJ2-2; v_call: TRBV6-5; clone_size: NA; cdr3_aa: CASKSKREGIGELFF; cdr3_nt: TGTGCCAGCAAATCAAAGCGGGAGGGCATCGGGGAGCTGTTTTTT
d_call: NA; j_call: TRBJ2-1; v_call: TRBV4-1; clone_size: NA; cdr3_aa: CASSPVQGLNEQFF; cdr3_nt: TGCGCCAGCAGCCCCGTCCAGGGGCTGAATGAGCAGTTCTTC
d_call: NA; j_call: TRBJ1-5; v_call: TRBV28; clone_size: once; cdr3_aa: CASSTGGNQPQHF; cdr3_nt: TGTGCCAGCAGTACCGGGGGGAATCAGCCCCAGCATTTT
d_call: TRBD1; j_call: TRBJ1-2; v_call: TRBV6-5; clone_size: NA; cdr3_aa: CASKWTGENGYTF; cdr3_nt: TGTGCCAGCAAATGGACAGGCGAGAATGGCTACACCTTC
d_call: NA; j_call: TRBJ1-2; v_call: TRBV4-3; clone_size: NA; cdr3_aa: CASSQDPDYGYTF; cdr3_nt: TGCGCCAGCAGCCAAGACCCAGACTATGGCTACACCTTC
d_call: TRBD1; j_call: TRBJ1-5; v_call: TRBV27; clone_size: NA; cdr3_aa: CASSSSGGYQPQHF; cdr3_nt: TGTGCCAGCAGTTCCTCAGGGGGCTACCAGCCCCAGCATTTT
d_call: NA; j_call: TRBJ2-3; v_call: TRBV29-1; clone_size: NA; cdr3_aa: CSVSVSSTDTQYF; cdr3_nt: TGCAGCGTTTCGGTGAGCAGCACAGATACGCAGTATTTT
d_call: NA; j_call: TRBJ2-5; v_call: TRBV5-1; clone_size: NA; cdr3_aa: CASSLIAAETQYF; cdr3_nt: TGCGCCAGCAGCTTAATAGCAGCGGAGACCCAGTACTTC